This T cell receptor (beta chain) was profiled in a study of tumor-infiltrating lymphocytes in localized non-small cell lung cancer. Turning to the study itself: From each patient, both tumor and uninvolved lung, non-adjacent to tumor, were sampled.

Libraries were prepared by immunoSEQ multiplex PCR; TCRdb keeps only in-frame clonotypes and omits some of them. The sample contains around 6,400 clones, approximately 76% of which appear only once. Findings and limits, study-wide: Immunotypes IM1 and IM2 had similar TCR-derived T-cell fractions. TCR sequencing covered a subset of patients with enough tissue.

The V end was cut by 7 bases, the J end by 0 bases, with 7 bases between. The CDR3 length is 14 residues. In germline, CDR1 is MNHNS, CDR2 SASEGT. This clone was observed a few times. Antigen: not known. The chain links TRBV6-1 to TRBJ2-6; D perhaps matches TRBD2 (5 bases). The receptor comes from a human donor with non-small cell lung cancer. Sequencing input: uninvolved lung tissue not adjacent to the tumor. CDR3 loop: CASTGISGANVLTF. The CDR3 coding sequence is TGTGCCAGCACCGGGATCTCTGGGGCCAACGTCCTGACTTTC.